Below are 3 T cell receptor beta chains sequenced from a single sample in a study of long-term antiretroviral therapy in people with HIV. Runs used v3.0 of the immunoSEQ assay and were done at survey level. The table came from immunoSEQ multiplex PCR; TCRdb's copy has only in-frame clones and leaves some out. The sample carries about 36,000 clones, about 80% recorded once. Sequenced here: unsorted PBMCs, sampled 0.6 years after starting antiretroviral therapy. The receptors originated from a man in his late teens or twenties with HIV.

V gene TRBV19 combines with J gene TRBJ2-1; 10 bases line up with TRBD2. Germline V gene data show CDR1 as LNHDA and CDR2 as SQIVND (reference sequence). Losses at the gene ends were 1 base for V and 8 bases for J; bases not matched to a gene: 8. The CDR3 length is 16 residues. The CDR3 region is CASSIAEGLATDEQFF. The CDR3 DNA reads as TGTGCCAGTAGTATAGCGGAGGGACTAGCGACGGATGAGCAGTTCTTC.

This clone was counted a single time. V is TRBV11-2 and J is TRBJ2-1, with TRBD2 matching over 7 bases. Germline V gives CDR1 SGHAT, CDR2 FQNNGV. CDR3 size: 13 residues. Trimming removed 5 bases from V and 8 bases from J; junction bases left unmatched: 6. The CDR3 loop is CASSPTSPHEQFF. The CDR3 DNA follows: TGTGCCAGCAGCCCGACTAGCCCCCATGAGCAGTTCTTC.

This clone appeared a few times. The chain couples TRBV7-9 to TRBJ2-7; D not resolved. With 5 bases removed from V and 5 bases from J, the gap between germline ends came to 16 bases. This CDR3 spans 14 amino acids. Germline CDR1 SEHNR, CDR2 FQNEAQ (reference sequence). The CDR3 reads CASSPTQGFDEQYF. CDR3 DNA: TGTGCCAGCAGCCCCACACAAGGATTCGACGAGCAGTACTTC.